These 5 T cell receptor beta chains were sequenced from one sample in a study of cytomegalovirus exposure and HLA in healthy donors (TCRdb year 2017). Libraries were constructed by the immunoSEQ multiplex PCR assay. TCRdb carries this immuneACCESS record with in-frame sequences only. Its versions omit some clonotypes, under half of them owing to an unresolved V gene in the studies checked, with the rest unexplained. Here the sample has some 140,000 clones; 85% to 90% occur a single time. Around 5.9% of the sample lies in the top ten. The specimen sequenced was PBMCs. The receptors stem from a woman aged 25-40 years in good health and CMV-seropositive.

The chain employs TRBV4-1 and TRBJ1-3; 7 positions agree with TRBD1. V lost 6 bases, J lost 0 bases, and 5 bases stayed unmatched. In germline, CDR1 is MGHRA, CDR2 YSYEKL. This CDR3 spans 15 amino acids. The CDR3 loop reads CASRPQGSSGNTIYF. CDR3 nucleotide sequence: TGCGCCAGCAGACCACAGGGGTCCTCTGGAAACACCATATATTTT.

This chain links TRBV18 with TRBJ1-5; tentatively, D is TRBD1 (5 bases). CDR1 and CDR2 from the germline V gene are KGHSH and LQKENI. CDR3 length equals 14 residues. V lost 4 bases, J lost 1 base, and 8 bases lay in between. CDR3 amino acids: CASSRDRSNQPQHF. The CDR3 DNA reads as TGTGCCAGCTCACGTGACAGAAGCAATCAGCCCCAGCATTTT. The variable domain in full, completed from reference TRBV18 and TRBJ1-5, reads NAGVMQNPRHLVRRRGQEARLRCSPMKGHSHVYWYRQLPEEGLKFMVYLQKENIIDESGMPKERFSAEFPKEGPSILRIQQVVRGDSAAYFCASSRDRSNQPQHFGDGTRLSIL.

The DNA of the CDR3 is TGCGCCAGCAGCCAAGAATATCCCTATTTTAACACTGAAGCTTTCTTT. Translation gives CASSQEYPYFNTEAFF. This chain uses TRBV4-1 with TRBJ1-1; D unresolved. V was cut by 0 bases and J by 2 bases, with 13 bases left in between. The CDR3 consists of 16 residues. In germline, CDR1 is MGHRA, CDR2 YSYEKL.

The CDR3 spells CASTPGQTTYEQYF. CDR3 nucleotides: TGTGCCAGCACTCCGGGACAGACGACCTACGAGCAGTACTTC. This sequence joins TRBV6-6 and TRBJ2-7, with 7 nucleotides matching TRBD1. The trim removed 7 bases at V and 2 bases at J, leaving 8 bases unmatched. Germline V lookup: CDR1 MNHNY, CDR2 SVGAGI (reference sequence). The CDR3 covers 14 residues.

V is TRBV7-9 and J is TRBJ2-7; D not resolved. The V end lost 4 bases, the J end lost 3 bases, and 7 bases lay between the germline ends. Germline V CDR1 and CDR2: SEHNR, FQNEAQ (reference sequence). CDR3 size: 12 residues. CDR3 sequence reads: CASSSRNYEQYF. For the CDR3, the DNA is TGTGCCAGCAGCTCCAGGAACTACGAGCAGTACTTC.